This T cell receptor beta chain came from a study of OX40 agonist ivuxolimab in advanced cancers. Study outcomes and limitations: Averaged across samples, CD8+ T cells carried more expanded clones than CD4+ did.

This clone was seen only a few times. The target antigen is unknown. Produced via immunoSEQ multiplex PCR; TCRdb's table is partial and in-frame only. Altogether roughly 100,000 clones are present, about nine tenths being singletons, with the ten largest covering around 5.2%. CDR3 length: 14 amino acids. Trimming removed 0 bases at V and 6 bases at J, with 7 bases between. Per germline, CDR1 SGHDT and CDR2 YYEEEE. The specimen comprised CD4+ or CD8+ T cells sorted from blood, sampled in a trial of the OX40 agonist ivuxolimab. The TCR sequence derives from an adult with an advanced solid tumor such as melanoma, head and neck, liver or kidney cancer. The chain has TRBV5-6 and TRBJ1-6; D remains ambiguous. The CDR3 DNA reads TGTGCCAGCAGCTTGGCCGTGTCTAATTCACCCCTCCACTTT. Translating it yields CASSLAVSNSPLHF.